This T cell receptor beta chain was recorded in a study of blood T cell repertoires in COVID-19. Across the study: Some COVID-19 samples were acute and others convalescent; all came from the United States, Italy and Spain. T cells, B-cell-depleted T cells, or PBMCs supplied cDNA or gDNA.

Trimming took off 5 bases at V and 12 bases at J, with 14 bases between the two ends. There are 13 residues in the CDR3. Original processing methods: How many nucleated cells were present was estimated from reference gene primer amplification. Clones were sequenced by immunoSEQ multiplex PCR, and TCRdb holds only the in-frame ones, with some missing. The DNA gave D and trimming, while V, J and clone size come from that table. The sample records about 160,000 clones, 85% being singletons. The TCR was taken from a human donor with acute or convalescent COVID-19. The donor label of this sample is uncertain. The chain combines TRBV12-3 or TRBV12-4 with TRBJ1-6; a possible D gene is TRBD1 (5 bases). The sequencing sample was made of peripheral blood. CDR3 residues: CASSPWGEGPLHF. The CDR3 bases are TGTGCCAGCAGTCCCTGGGGGGAAGGACCCCTCCACTTT.